A single sample gave rise to the 23 T cell receptor beta chains below, sequenced in a study of cytomegalovirus exposure and HLA in healthy donors. The PCR employed 60 Vbeta primers together with 13 Jbeta primers. Repertoires were generated with immunoSEQ multiplex PCR, while TCRdb's copy carries only in-frame clones and drops some. The data show approximately 100,000 clones, around 70% seen once. Sequencing used PBMCs. These receptors came from a man aged 50 to 59 in good health and CMV-seronegative.

This clone was seen a few times. The V call is TRBV5-1, the J call TRBJ1-1; D is perhaps TRBD1 (5 bases). Germline values: CDR1 SGHRS, CDR2 YFSETQ. Deletions cut 6 bases from V and 0 bases from J, with 12 bases between. The CDR3 sequence is 14 residues long. As DNA, the CDR3 is TGCGCCAGCACTACAGGATCCATGAACACTGAAGCTTTCTTT. It is translated as CASTTGSMNTEAFF.

This clone showed up just once. The rearrangement joins TRBV9 to TRBJ2-3; 14 nucleotides agree with TRBD2. V trimming: 3 bases; J trimming: 2 bases; junction bases outside the gene matches: 11. The CDR3 covers 19 residues. Per germline, CDR1 SGDLS and CDR2 YYNGEE. The CDR3 region has the DNA TGTGCCAGCAGCGCCTTCTTGGGACTAGCGGGAGATATCACAGATACGCAGTATTTT. It yields the protein CASSAFLGLAGDITDTQYF.

This clone was detected a few times. CDR3 in DNA: TGTGCCAGTAGGAATCCCCCTATCGCGAACACCGGGGAGCTGTTTTTT. Encoded protein: CASRNPPIANTGELFF. V usage is TRBV19 and J usage is TRBJ2-2; D call uncertain. This CDR3 has 16 amino acids. The germline V and J ends were trimmed by 6 bases and 0 bases, with 14 bases remaining between them. CDR1 and CDR2 (germline): LNHDA, SQIVND (reference sequence).

The chain is built from TRBV7-9 and TRBJ1-5, with no clear D. V dropped 4 bases and J dropped 2 bases, with 12 bases sitting between them. Germline V gene sequence: CDR1 SEHNR, CDR2 FQNEAQ (reference sequence). The CDR3 length is 15 residues. The CDR3, as DNA: TGTGCCAGCAGCTCCCTAGGCGAGGGCAATCAGCCCCAGCATTTT. Translated: CASSSLGEGNQPQHF. The whole variable domain, filled in from reference TRBV7-9 and TRBJ1-5, reads DTGVSQNPRHKITKRGQNVTFRCDPISEHNRLYWYRQTLGQGPEFLTYFQNEAQLEKSRLLSDRFSAERPKGSFSTLEIQRTEQGDSAMYLCASSSLGEGNQPQHFGDGTRLSIL.

The gene calls are TRBV28 and TRBJ1-2, with a tentative D call TRBD1 (5 bases). The V gene lost 6 bases and the J gene lost 4 bases, with 9 bases spanning the gap. The CDR3 covers 12 residues. In germline, CDR1 is MDHEN, CDR2 SYDVKM. As DNA, the CDR3 is TGTGCCAGCAGACCGCAGGGCTATGGCTACACCTTC. This sequence encodes CASRPQGYGYTF.

This clone showed up just once. CDR3 nucleotide sequence: TGTGCCACCAGCAGAGATAGAAGCCAAGAGACCCAGTACTTC. Translation gives CATSRDRSQETQYF. The chain has TRBV15 and TRBJ2-5; D is undetermined. CDR1 and CDR2 from the germline V gene are LNHNV and YYDKDF (reference sequence). CDR3 length equals 14 residues. V was trimmed by 0 bases and J by 1 base, leaving 6 bases between them.

This sequence joins TRBV6-8 and TRBJ2-1, with 10 bases that match TRBD2. The CDR3 spans 15 residues. Trimming took 0 bases from V and 6 from J; bases not matched to a gene: 2. Germline CDR1 is MNHGY and CDR2 is SAAAGT. DNA of the CDR3: TGTGCCAGCAGTTACTCGTCTAGCGGGGGCAATGAGCAGTTCTTC. Translating it yields CASSYSSSGGNEQFF.

This chain connects TRBV19 to TRBJ1-2; TRBD1 matches at 7 bases. The germline gives CDR1 LNHDA, CDR2 SQIVND (reference sequence). V was pared by 3 bases and J by 4 bases, with 5 bases of the junction left unmatched. The CDR3 sequence is 14 residues long. CDR3 loop: CASSISAGGYGYTF. CDR3 nucleotide sequence: TGTGCCAGTAGTATCTCCGCAGGGGGCTATGGCTACACCTTC.

This rearrangement joins TRBV27 to TRBJ2-1; D may be TRBD2 (5 bases). Germline CDR1 and CDR2: MNHEY and SMNVEV (reference sequence). The CDR3 length is 15 residues. Trimming shortened V by 5 bases and J by 4 bases, and 15 bases separated the two germline ends. In DNA, the CDR3 is TGTGCCAGCAGTAGTGGTGGGAGCGGTTACAATGAGCAGTTCTTC. It translates to CASSSGGSGYNEQFF.

The chain uses TRBV6-4 and TRBJ1-5, with a possible D match to TRBD1 (6 bases). Germline CDR1 reads MRHNA; CDR2 reads SNTAGT. The CDR3 contains 12 residues. Trimming took off 6 bases at V and 7 bases at J, with 10 bases between the two ends. CDR3 residues: CASRHRAQPQHF. Here the CDR3 DNA reads TGTGCCAGCAGACACAGGGCCCAGCCCCAGCATTTT.

The V call is TRBV19, the J call TRBJ1-5; 10 nucleotides line up with TRBD1. Trimming cost V 4 bases and J 1 base; bases outside gene matches: 7. The CDR3 covers 17 residues. Germline CDR1 and CDR2: LNHDA and SQIVND (reference sequence). The CDR3 DNA follows: TGTGCCAGTAGTAGGACAGGGGGTAGGGGAAGCAATCAGCCCCAGCATTTT. This gives the protein CASSRTGGRGSNQPQHF. Full variable domain (rest looked up from reference TRBV19 and TRBJ1-5): DGGITQSPKYLFRKEGQNVTLSCEQNLNHDAMYWYRQDPGQGLRLIYYSQIVNDFQKGDIAEGYSVSREKKESFPLTVTSAQKNPTAFYLCASSRTGGRGSNQPQHFGDGTRLSIL.

The chain couples TRBV28 to TRBJ1-3, with 7 nucleotides matching TRBD1. J lost 0 bases, V lost 6 bases, and 5 bases had no gene match. Germline V lookup: CDR1 MDHEN, CDR2 SYDVKM. CDR3 length: 15 residues. The CDR3 loop is CASRGPGGSGNTIYF. The CDR3 bases are TGTGCCAGCAGAGGACCAGGGGGCTCTGGAAACACCATATATTTT.

CDR3 DNA: TGTGCCAGCAGCCAAGAATCAGGGAATCATGGCTACACCTTC. Protein: CASSQESGNHGYTF. The V call is TRBV4-2, the J call TRBJ1-2, with a tentative D call TRBD1 (5 bases). V was trimmed by 0 bases and J by 6 bases, leaving 11 bases between them. From germline, CDR1 is LGHNA and CDR2 YNFKEQ. This CDR3 has 14 amino acids.

The genes are TRBV11-2 and TRBJ1-6, with 8 bases matching TRBD1. Trimming removed 5 bases from V and 10 bases from J; junction bases left unmatched: 7. CDR1 is SGHAT, CDR2 FQNNGV, per germline. The CDR3 contains 14 residues. In nucleotides, the CDR3 is TGTGCCAGCAGCCTGACAGGGGCCGGATCACCCCTCCACTTT. Its translation is CASSLTGAGSPLHF.

This chain links TRBV2 with TRBJ2-7, with TRBD1 as a possible D gene (5 bases). Germline CDR1 is SNHLY and CDR2 is FYNNEI. This CDR3 region has 14 residues. Deletions cut 2 bases from V and 4 bases from J, with 12 bases between. The CDR3 DNA reads TGTGCCAGCAGTGAATGGGGCCCTACGTACGAGCAGTACTTC. Translated: CASSEWGPTYEQYF.

This chain joins TRBV6-6 and TRBJ2-1; 7 bases fit TRBD2. Germline lookup yields CDR1 MNHNY and CDR2 SVGAGI (reference sequence). This CDR3 region has 14 residues. The J segment lost 4 bases and the V segment lost 5 bases, leaving 5 bases of the junction unmatched. The DNA of the CDR3 is TGTGCCAGCAGTCGGGGGGACTTTTACAATGAGCAGTTCTTC. This codes for CASSRGDFYNEQFF.

This clone was detected a few times. The chain joins TRBV19 to TRBJ1-5; D may be TRBD1 (6 bases). The V end was cut by 3 bases, the J end by 11 bases, with 17 bases between. CDR1 and CDR2 (germline): LNHDA, SQIVND (reference sequence). This CDR3 comprises 14 residues. CDR3 nucleotides: TGTGCCAGTAGTATTGGGGGCCCCCTAGGAGCCCAGCATTTT. This gives the protein CASSIGGPLGAQHF.

The chain links TRBV27 to TRBJ2-1; 8 bases line up with TRBD2. This CDR3 is built from 15 residues. Germline assignment: CDR1 MNHEY and CDR2 SMNVEV (reference sequence). The V and J ends lost 5 bases and 0 bases, in that order; junction bases with no gene match: 3. The CDR3: CASSGSGSSYNEQFF. The CDR3 DNA reads TGTGCCAGCAGTGGAAGCGGGAGCTCCTACAATGAGCAGTTCTTC.

This clone turned up a few times. This chain connects TRBV6-1 to TRBJ1-2; the D is unclear. Germline CDR1 and CDR2: MNHNS and SASEGT. Trimming left V 3 bases short and J 2 bases short, with 7 bases between. The CDR3 totals 13 residues. The CDR3, as DNA: TGTGCCAGCAGTGATCTATTGAACTATGGCTACACCTTC. Its protein is CASSDLLNYGYTF.

The chain couples TRBV4-3 to TRBJ1-1; D gene uncertain. The ends were cut back, 3 bases at V and 4 bases at J, with 15 bases in the middle. The V gene's germline CDR1 is LGHNA and CDR2 YSLEER. This CDR3 has 15 amino acids. As DNA, the CDR3 is TGCGCCAGCAGCCAGGTGCACGGAGGGAGCACTGAAGCTTTCTTT. Its protein is CASSQVHGGSTEAFF.

This chain joins TRBV5-1 and TRBJ1-1, with 9 bases aligning to TRBD1. With V trimmed by 2 bases and J by 3 bases, 2 bases remained unmatched. This CDR3 has 14 residues. Per germline, CDR1 SGHRS and CDR2 YFSETQ. In nucleotides, the CDR3 is TGCGCCAGCAGCTTAACAGGGGGCGACACTGAAGCTTTCTTT. This encodes CASSLTGGDTEAFF.

The genes are TRBV7-2 and TRBJ1-2; 9 positions agree with TRBD1. From germline, CDR1 is SGHTA and CDR2 FQGNSA. This CDR3 has 13 amino acids. Germline trimming cut 4 bases from V and 12 bases from J; bases unmatched to any gene: 9. CDR3 coding DNA: TGTGCCAGCAGCTCAGACAGGGGGAGGGCAAACACCTTC. Translation gives CASSSDRGRANTF.

This clone was seen only once. This chain links TRBV2 with TRBJ1-1, with a possible D match to TRBD1 (5 bases). From germline, CDR1 is SNHLY and CDR2 FYNNEI. Trimming cost V 10 bases and J 5 bases, with 20 bases left between them. CDR3 length equals 14 residues. In nucleotides, the CDR3 is TGTGCCACTCGCGGGACTCCCCGGGGAACTGAAGCTTTCTTT. It encodes CATRGTPRGTEAFF.